This TCR beta chain stems from a study of T cells in Graves' hyperthyroidism and ophthalmopathy. The study, taken as a whole, reports: A 13 V-J signature model discriminated ophthalmopathy versus stable hyperthyroidism.

If no ophthalmopathy progression occurred within 18 months, Graves' hyperthyroidism was stable. Lactation, pregnancy, other autoimmune disease or uncontrolled infection led to exclusion of patients. Unmatched junction bases numbered 10, after V lost 3 bases and J lost 5 bases. This CDR3 is built from 15 residues. Germline values: CDR1 SGHVS, CDR2 FNYEAQ. This clonotype was counted ten times or more. Its antigen is as yet unknown. TCR beta CDR3 regions were amplified from RNA. The TCR CDR3 first-round RT-PCR relied on the HTBI primer set. TCRdb independently ran MiXCR on the multiplex PCR reads; one entry per CDR3 protein. The sample holds fewer than 600,000 distinct CDR3 sequences, approximately 15% seen once.

This sequence originates from a woman between 35 and 50 years old with Graves' hyperthyroidism. Material for sequencing was blood. The rearrangement links TRBV7-6 to TRBJ2-7; 7 bases are shared with TRBD1. This CDR3 is CASSFLDQGEHEQYF. CDR3 DNA sequence: TGTGCCAGCAGCTTCTTGGATCAGGGGGAACACGAGCAGTACTTC.